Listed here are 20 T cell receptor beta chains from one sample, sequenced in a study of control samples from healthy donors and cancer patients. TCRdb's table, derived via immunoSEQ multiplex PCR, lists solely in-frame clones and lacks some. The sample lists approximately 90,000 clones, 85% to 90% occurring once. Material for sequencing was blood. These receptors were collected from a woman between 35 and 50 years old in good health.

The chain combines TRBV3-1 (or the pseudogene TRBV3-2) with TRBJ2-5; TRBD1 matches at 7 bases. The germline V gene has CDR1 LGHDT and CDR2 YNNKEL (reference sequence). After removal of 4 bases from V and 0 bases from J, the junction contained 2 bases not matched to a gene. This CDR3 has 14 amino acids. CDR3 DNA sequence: TGTGCCAGCAGCCTTGGGACAGACCAAGAGACCCAGTACTTC. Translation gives CASSLGTDQETQYF.

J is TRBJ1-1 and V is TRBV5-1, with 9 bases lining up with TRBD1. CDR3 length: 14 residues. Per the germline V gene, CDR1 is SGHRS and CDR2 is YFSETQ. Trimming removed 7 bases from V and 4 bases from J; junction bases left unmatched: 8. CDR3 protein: CASGRGGQGTEAFF. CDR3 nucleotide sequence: TGCGCCAGCGGCCGGGGGGGACAGGGCACTGAAGCTTTCTTT.

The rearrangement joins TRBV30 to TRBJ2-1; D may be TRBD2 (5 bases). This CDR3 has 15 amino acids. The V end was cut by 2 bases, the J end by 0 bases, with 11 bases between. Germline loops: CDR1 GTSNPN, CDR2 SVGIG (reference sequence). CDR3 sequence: CAWSHGVGSYNEQFF. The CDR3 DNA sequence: TGTGCCTGGAGTCACGGGGTAGGCTCCTACAATGAGCAGTTCTTC. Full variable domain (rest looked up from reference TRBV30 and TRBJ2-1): SQTIHQWPATLVQPVGSPLSLECTVEGTSNPNLYWYRQAAGRGLQLLFYSVGIGQISSEVPQNLSASRPQDRQFILSSKKLLLSDSGFYLCAWSHGVGSYNEQFFGPGTRLTVL.

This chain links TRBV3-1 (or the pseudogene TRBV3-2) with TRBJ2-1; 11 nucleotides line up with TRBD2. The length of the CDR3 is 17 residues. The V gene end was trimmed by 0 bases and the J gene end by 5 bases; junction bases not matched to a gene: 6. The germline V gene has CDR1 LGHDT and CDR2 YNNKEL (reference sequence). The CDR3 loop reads CASSQDRGTSGNNEQFF. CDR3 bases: TGTGCCAGCAGCCAAGATCGGGGGACTAGCGGTAACAATGAGCAGTTCTTC.

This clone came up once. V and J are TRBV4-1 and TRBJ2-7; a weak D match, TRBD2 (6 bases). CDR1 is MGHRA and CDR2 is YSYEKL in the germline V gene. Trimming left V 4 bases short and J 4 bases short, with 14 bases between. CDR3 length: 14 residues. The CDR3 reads CASSRGDRVYEQYF. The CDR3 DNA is TGCGCCAGCAGCCGCGGGGACCGAGTTTACGAGCAGTACTTC.

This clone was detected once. The CDR3 spells CASKFGTYSGNTIYF. The CDR3 bases are TGTGCCAGTAAATTCGGGACATACTCTGGAAACACCATATATTTT. The J gene is TRBJ1-3, the V gene TRBV19, with D possibly TRBD1 on 6 matching bases. Per germline, CDR1 LNHDA and CDR2 SQIVND (reference sequence). The V gene lost 7 bases and the J gene lost 0 bases, with 13 bases spanning the gap. The CDR3 contains 15 residues.

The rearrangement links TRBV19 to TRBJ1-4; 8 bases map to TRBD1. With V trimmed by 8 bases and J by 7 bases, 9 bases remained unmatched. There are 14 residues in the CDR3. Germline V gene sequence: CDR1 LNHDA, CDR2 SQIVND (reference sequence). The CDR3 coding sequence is TGTGCCAGTTCTACAGGGGGACGGAGTGAAAAACTGTTTTTT. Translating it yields CASSTGGRSEKLFF.

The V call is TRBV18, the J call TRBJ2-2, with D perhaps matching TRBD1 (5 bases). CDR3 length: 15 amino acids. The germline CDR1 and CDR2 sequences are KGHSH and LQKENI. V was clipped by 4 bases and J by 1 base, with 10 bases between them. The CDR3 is CASSQHTGNTGELFF. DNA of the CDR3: TGTGCCAGCTCACAACATACAGGGAACACCGGGGAGCTGTTTTTT.

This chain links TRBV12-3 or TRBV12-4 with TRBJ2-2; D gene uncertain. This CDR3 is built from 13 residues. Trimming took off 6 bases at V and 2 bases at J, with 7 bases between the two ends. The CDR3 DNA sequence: TGTGCCAGCAGCGACACTAACACCGGGGAGCTGTTTTTT. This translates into CASSDTNTGELFF.

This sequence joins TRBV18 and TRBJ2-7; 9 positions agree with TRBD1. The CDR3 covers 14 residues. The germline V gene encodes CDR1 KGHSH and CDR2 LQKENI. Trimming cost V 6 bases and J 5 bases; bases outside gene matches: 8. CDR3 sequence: CASSPGQGGNEQYF. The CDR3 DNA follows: TGTGCCAGCTCCCCGGGACAGGGAGGAAACGAGCAGTACTTC.

CDR3 loop: CASSPNQGGNTEAFF. In nucleotides, the CDR3 is TGTGCCAGCTCACCAAACCAAGGGGGGAACACTGAAGCTTTCTTT. The rearrangement joins TRBV18 to TRBJ1-1, with a weak D call TRBD1 (6 bases). The ends were cut back, 2 bases at V and 1 base at J, with 11 bases in the middle. In germline, CDR1 is KGHSH, CDR2 LQKENI. CDR3 length equals 15 residues.

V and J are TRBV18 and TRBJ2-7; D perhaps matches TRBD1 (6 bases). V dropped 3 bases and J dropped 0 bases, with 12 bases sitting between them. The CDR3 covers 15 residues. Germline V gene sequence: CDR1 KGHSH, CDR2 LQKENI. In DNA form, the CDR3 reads TGTGCCAGCTCACCCGGACAGCAAGGCTCCTACGAGCAGTACTTC. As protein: CASSPGQQGSYEQYF.

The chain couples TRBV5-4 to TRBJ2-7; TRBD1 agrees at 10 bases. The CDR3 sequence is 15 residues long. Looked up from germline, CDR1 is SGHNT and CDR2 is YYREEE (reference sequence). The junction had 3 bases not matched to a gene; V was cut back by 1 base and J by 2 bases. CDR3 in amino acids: CASSLWGQGTYEQYF. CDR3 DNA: TGTGCCAGCAGCTTGTGGGGACAGGGGACCTACGAGCAGTACTTC.

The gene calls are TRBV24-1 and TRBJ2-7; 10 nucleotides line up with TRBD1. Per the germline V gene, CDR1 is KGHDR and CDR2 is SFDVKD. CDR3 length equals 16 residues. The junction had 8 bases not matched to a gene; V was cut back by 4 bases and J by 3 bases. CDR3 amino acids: CATSERSGTGVYEQYF. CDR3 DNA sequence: TGTGCCACCAGTGAACGATCCGGGACAGGGGTCTACGAGCAGTACTTC.

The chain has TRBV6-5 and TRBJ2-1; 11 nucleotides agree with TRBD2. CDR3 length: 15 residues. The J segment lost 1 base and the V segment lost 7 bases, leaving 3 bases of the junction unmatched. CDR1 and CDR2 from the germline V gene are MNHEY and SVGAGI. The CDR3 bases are TGTGCCAGCACTCCTAGCGGGGGGTCCTACAATGAGCAGTTCTTC. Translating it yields CASTPSGGSYNEQFF.

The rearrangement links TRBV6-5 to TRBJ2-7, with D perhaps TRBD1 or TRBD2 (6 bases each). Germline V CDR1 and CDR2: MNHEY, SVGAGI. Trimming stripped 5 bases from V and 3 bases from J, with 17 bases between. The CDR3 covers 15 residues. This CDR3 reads CASSPEQGGSYEQYF. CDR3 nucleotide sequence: TGTGCCAGCAGTCCGGAACAGGGAGGAAGCTACGAGCAGTACTTC.

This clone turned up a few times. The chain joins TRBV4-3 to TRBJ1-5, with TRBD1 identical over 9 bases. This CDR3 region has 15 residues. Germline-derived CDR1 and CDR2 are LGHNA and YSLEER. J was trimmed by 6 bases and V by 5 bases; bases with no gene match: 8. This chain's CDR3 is CASSKRTGDGQPQHF. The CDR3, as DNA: TGCGCCAGCAGCAAACGGACAGGGGATGGTCAGCCCCAGCATTTT.

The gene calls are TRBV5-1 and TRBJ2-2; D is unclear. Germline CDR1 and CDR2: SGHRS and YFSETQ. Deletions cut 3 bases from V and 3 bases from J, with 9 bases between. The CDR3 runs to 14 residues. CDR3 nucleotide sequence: TGCGCCAGCAGCTATGACGGATACACCGGGGAGCTGTTTTTT. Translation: CASSYDGYTGELFF.

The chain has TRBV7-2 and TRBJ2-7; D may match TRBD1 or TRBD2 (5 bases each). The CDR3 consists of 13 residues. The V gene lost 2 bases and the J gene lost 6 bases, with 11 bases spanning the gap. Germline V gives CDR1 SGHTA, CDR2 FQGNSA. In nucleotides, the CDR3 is TGTGCCAGCAGCTTATTGTCAGGGACCGAGCAGTACTTC. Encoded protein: CASSLLSGTEQYF.

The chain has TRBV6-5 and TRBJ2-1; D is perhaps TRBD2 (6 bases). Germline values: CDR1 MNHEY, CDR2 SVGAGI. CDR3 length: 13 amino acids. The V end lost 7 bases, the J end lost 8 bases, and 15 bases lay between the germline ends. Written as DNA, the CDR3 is TGTGCCAGCATCAAAACGGAGGGGCATGAGCAGTTCTTC. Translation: CASIKTEGHEQFF.